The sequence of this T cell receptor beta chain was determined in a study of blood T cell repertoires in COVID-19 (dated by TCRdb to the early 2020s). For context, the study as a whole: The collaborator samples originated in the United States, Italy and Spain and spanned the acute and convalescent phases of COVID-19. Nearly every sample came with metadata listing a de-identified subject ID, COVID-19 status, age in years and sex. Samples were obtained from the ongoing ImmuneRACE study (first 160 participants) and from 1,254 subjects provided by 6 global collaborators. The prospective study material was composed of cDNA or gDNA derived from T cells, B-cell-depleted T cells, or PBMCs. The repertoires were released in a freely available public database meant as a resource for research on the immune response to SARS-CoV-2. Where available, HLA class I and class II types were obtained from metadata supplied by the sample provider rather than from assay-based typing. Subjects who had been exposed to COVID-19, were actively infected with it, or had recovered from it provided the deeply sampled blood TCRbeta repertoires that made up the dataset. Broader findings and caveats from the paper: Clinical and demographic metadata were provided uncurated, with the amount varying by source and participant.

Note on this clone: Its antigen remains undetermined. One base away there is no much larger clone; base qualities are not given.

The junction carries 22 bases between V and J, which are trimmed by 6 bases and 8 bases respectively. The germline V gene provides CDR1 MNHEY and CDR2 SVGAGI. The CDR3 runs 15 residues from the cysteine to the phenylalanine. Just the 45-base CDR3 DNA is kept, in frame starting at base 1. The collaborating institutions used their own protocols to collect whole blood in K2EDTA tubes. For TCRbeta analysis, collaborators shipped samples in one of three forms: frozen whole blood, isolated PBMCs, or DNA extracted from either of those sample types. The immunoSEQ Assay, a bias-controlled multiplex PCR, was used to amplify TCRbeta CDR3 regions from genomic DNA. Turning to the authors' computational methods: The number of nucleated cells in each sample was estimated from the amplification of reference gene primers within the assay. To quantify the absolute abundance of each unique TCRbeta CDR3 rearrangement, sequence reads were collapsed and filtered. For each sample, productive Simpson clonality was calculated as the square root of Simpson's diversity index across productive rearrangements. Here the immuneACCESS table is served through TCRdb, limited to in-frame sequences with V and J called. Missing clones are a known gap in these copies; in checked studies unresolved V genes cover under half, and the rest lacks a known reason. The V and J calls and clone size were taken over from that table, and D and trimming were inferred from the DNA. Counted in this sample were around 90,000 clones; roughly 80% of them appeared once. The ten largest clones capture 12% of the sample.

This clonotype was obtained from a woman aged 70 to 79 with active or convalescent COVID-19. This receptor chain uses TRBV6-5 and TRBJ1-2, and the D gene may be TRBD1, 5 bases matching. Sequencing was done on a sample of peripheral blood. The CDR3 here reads CASSTRGAPVSGYTF. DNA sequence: TGTGCCAGCAGCACCCGTGGGGCCCCGGTCTCAGGCTACACCTTC.